The present T cell receptor beta chain was sequenced within a study of metastatic and nonmetastatic thyroid tumors. Study overall: Malignant and benign thyroid patients had repertoires compared in peripheral blood and tumor or nodule tissue. Points from the study as a whole: It was reported that TCR beta diversity was significantly higher in malignant thyroid tumors than benign nodules, in blood and tumor.

The CDR3 runs 17 residues. Germline CDR1 reads LGHNA; CDR2 reads YSLEER. Trimming took 2 bases from V and 2 from J, leaving 15 bases between them. None of the patients had undergone any treatment ahead of thyroid surgery. Original analysis: A distant-metastasis classifier for papillary thyroid cancer was built using CDR3 differences across clinicopathological groups. MiXCR re-clonotyped the PCR reads for TCRdb. For this entry, the V and J calls and clone size follow TCRdb and not the study's own pipeline. This sample has over 9,500 clones, with 31% found just once. Sample share makes this clone medium-sized. What it binds is unknown.

The sample comprised tumor tissue. The source of this sequence is a male donor with papillary thyroid cancer or a benign thyroid nodule (not recorded which). Some clones in this sample may be carry-over from other donors' samples. The rearrangement links TRBV4-3 to TRBJ1-4; a weak D match, TRBD1 (6 bases). The CDR3 protein is CASSQLQGWGTNEKLFF. The CDR3 DNA is TGCGCCAGCAGCCAATTACAGGGTTGGGGGACTAATGAAAAACTGTTTTTT.